Listed below are T cell receptor beta chains from one sample, sequenced in a study of regulatory T cells in long-lasting Graves disease. TCRdb fed the multiplex PCR reads into MiXCR, producing one record per CDR3 protein. The sample carries 400,000 to 550,000 distinct CDR3 sequences, just under 15% recorded once. Another study also made use of these data, one on T cells in Graves' hyperthyroidism and ophthalmopathy.

The material was peripheral blood mononuclear cells (PBMCs), obtained at new diagnosis, from a patient treated with antithyroid drugs. Source of these receptors: a woman younger than 45 with Graves disease. CDR3s include the opening cysteine and the closing phenylalanine or tryptophan. Each record gives: clone size, CDR3 length, D gene, J gene, V gene, CDR3 protein, CDR3 DNA. D genes are given only for firm matches. Expanded clones are given a class, and other clones once, few, many or no size at all.

clone size: few; CDR3 length: 15; D gene: NA; J gene: TRBJ1-1; V gene: TRBV9; CDR3 protein: CASRAPGQVNTEAFF; CDR3 DNA: TGTGCCAGCAGGGCTCCTGGACAAGTGAACACTGAAGCTTTCTTT
clone size: NA; CDR3 length: 14; D gene: TRBD1; J gene: TRBJ2-2; V gene: TRBV6-1; CDR3 protein: CASSQTRDSGELFF; CDR3 DNA: TGTGCCAGCAGTCAGACCCGGGACAGCGGGGAGCTGTTTTTT
clone size: many; CDR3 length: 18; D gene: NA; J gene: TRBJ2-1; V gene: TRBV15; CDR3 protein: CATSRGAATASSYNEQFF; CDR3 DNA: TGTGCCACCAGCAGAGGCGCCGCGACAGCGAGCTCCTACAATGAGCAGTTCTTC
clone size: many; CDR3 length: 19; D gene: TRBD2; J gene: TRBJ2-5; V gene: TRBV13; CDR3 protein: CASSPPGDASGKDQETQYF; CDR3 DNA: TGTGCCAGCAGCCCCCCGGGGGATGCTAGCGGGAAGGACCAAGAGACCCAGTACTTC
clone size: few; CDR3 length: 13; D gene: TRBD1; J gene: TRBJ2-4; V gene: TRBV15; CDR3 protein: CATSERPGQGAYF; CDR3 DNA: TGTGCCACCAGCGAACGACCGGGACAGGGGGCTTACTTC
clone size: few; CDR3 length: 17; D gene: NA; J gene: TRBJ2-6; V gene: TRBV11-2; CDR3 protein: CASSLGSGTSGANVLTF; CDR3 DNA: TGTGCCAGCAGCTTAGGGTCCGGAACCTCTGGGGCCAACGTCCTGACTTTC
clone size: many; CDR3 length: 16; D gene: NA; J gene: TRBJ2-5; V gene: TRBV15; CDR3 protein: CATSRTYDGEGETQYF; CDR3 DNA: TGTGCCACCAGCAGGACTTACGACGGGGAAGGCGAGACCCAGTACTTC
clone size: NA; CDR3 length: 13; D gene: NA; J gene: TRBJ2-7; V gene: TRBV15; CDR3 protein: CATSRVVGDEQYF; CDR3 DNA: TGTGCCACCAGCAGAGTCGTAGGGGACGAGCAGTACTTC
clone size: many; CDR3 length: 15; D gene: TRBD2; J gene: TRBJ2-7; V gene: TRBV6-5; CDR3 protein: CASSYSRTSGSEQYF; CDR3 DNA: TGTGCCAGCAGTTACTCGAGGACTAGCGGGAGCGAGCAGTACTTC
clone size: many; CDR3 length: 16; D gene: TRBD2; J gene: TRBJ2-1; V gene: TRBV18; CDR3 protein: CASSPLAGSSYNEQFF; CDR3 DNA: TGTGCCAGCTCACCACTAGCGGGATCCTCCTACAATGAGCAGTTCTTC
clone size: many; CDR3 length: 16; D gene: NA; J gene: TRBJ1-3; V gene: TRBV6-2/TRBV6-3; CDR3 protein: CASSYAAGESGNTIYF; CDR3 DNA: TGTGCCAGCAGTTACGCGGCAGGGGAGAGCGGAAACACCATATATTTT
clone size: NA; CDR3 length: 13; D gene: NA; J gene: TRBJ1-1; V gene: TRBV19; CDR3 protein: CASRLQQYTEAFF; CDR3 DNA: TGTGCCAGTAGGCTACAGCAATACACTGAAGCTTTCTTT
clone size: NA; CDR3 length: 17; D gene: TRBD2; J gene: TRBJ2-1; V gene: TRBV24-1; CDR3 protein: CATTTSGLDDRGNEQFF; CDR3 DNA: TGTGCCACCACGACTAGCGGCCTAGACGATCGGGGCAATGAGCAGTTCTTC
clone size: many; CDR3 length: 15; D gene: NA; J gene: TRBJ2-1; V gene: TRBV11-3; CDR3 protein: CASSLEQGGYNEQFF; CDR3 DNA: TGTGCCAGCAGCTTAGAGCAGGGGGGGTACAATGAGCAGTTCTTC
clone size: NA; CDR3 length: 15; D gene: NA; J gene: TRBJ2-1; V gene: TRBV5-1; CDR3 protein: CASKQGGLLYNEQFF; CDR3 DNA: TGCGCCAGCAAGCAGGGGGGACTCTTATACAATGAGCAGTTCTTC